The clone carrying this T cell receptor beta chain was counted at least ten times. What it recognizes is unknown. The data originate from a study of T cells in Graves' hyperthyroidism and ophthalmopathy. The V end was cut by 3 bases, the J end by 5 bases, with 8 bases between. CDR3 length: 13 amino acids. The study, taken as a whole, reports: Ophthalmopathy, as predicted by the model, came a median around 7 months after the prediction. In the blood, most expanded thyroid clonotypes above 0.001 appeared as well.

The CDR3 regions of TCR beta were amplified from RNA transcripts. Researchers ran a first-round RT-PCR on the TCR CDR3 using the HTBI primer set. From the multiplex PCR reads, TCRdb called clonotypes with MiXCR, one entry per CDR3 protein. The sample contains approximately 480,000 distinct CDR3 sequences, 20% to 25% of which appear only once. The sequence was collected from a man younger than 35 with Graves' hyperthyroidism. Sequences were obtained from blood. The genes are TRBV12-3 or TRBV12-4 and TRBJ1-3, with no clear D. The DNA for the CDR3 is TGTGCCAGCAGTTTGACGTCACGAAACACCATATATTTT. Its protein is CASSLTSRNTIYF.